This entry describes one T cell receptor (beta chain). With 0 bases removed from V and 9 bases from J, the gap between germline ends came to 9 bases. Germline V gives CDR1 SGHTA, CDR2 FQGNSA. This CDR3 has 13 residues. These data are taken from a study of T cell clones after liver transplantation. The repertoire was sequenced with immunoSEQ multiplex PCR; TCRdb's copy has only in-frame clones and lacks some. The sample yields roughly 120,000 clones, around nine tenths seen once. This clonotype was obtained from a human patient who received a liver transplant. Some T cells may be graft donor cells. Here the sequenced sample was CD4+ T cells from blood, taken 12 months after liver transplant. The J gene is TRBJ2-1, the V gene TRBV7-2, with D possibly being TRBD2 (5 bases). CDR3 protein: CASSLAASSEQFF. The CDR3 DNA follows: TGTGCCAGCAGCTTAGCGGCTAGCAGTGAGCAGTTCTTC.